This T cell receptor (beta chain) appears in the sequencing data of a study of cytomegalovirus exposure and HLA in healthy donors. Study observations and caveats: Roughly uniform sequencing depth across donors was assumed, possibly incorrectly. TCR beta chains associated with HLA were, in a later analysis, more clonally expanded than equally common others. A previous analysis found most TCR beta V segments productive roughly 87% or roughly 30% of the time.

To note about this clone: Its cognate antigen is unknown.

Germline V lookup: CDR1 SGHKS, CDR2 YYEKEE (reference sequence). The V end lost 1 base, the J end lost 7 bases, and 18 bases lay between the germline ends. The CDR3 is 16 amino acids. Both 60 Vbeta primers and 13 Jbeta primers went into the PCR. Data came from immunoSEQ multiplex PCR; TCRdb stores just in-frame clones and leaves some out. The table shows 65,000 to 75,000 clones, with 65% to 70% occurring only once. The gene calls are TRBV5-5 and TRBJ2-1, with a possible D match to TRBD1 (7 bases). The sequenced sample consisted of PBMCs. The sequence was obtained from a woman aged 25-40 years in good health and CMV-seronegative. CDR3 DNA sequence: TGTGCCAGCAGCTTGAGGGGGGCAGGGGGTAGAAATGAGCAGTTCTTC. It encodes CASSLRGAGGRNEQFF.